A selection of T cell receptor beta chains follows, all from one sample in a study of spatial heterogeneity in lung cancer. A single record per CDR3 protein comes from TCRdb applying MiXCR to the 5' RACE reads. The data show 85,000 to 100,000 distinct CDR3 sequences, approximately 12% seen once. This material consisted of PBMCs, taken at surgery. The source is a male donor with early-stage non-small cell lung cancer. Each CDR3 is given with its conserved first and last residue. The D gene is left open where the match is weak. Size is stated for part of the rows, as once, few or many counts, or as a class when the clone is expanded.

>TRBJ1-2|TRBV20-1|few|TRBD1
TGCAGTGCTAGAGTGCTTAGGGACAGGGCGAACTATGGCTACACCTTC
CSARVLRDRANYGYTF
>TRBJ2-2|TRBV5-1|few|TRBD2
TGCGCCAGCAGCTTGGGGGCCAAACTAGCGGGAGTTATCGGGGAGCTGTTTTTT
CASSLGAKLAGVIGELFF
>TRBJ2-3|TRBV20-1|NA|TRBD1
TGCAGTGCTCAACAGGGGGCCGAGGATACGCAGTATTTT
CSAQQGAEDTQYF
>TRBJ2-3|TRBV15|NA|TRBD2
TGTGCCACCAGCAGAGATCTAGGACTAGGGGCAGATACGCAGTATTTT
CATSRDLGLGADTQYF
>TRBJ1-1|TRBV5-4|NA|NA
TGTGCCAGCAGCTCGCGCGGGGGACGGACTGAAGCTTTCTTT
CASSSRGGRTEAFF
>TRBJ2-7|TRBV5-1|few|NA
TGCGCCAGCAGCTTGAGGTCAGGGAATCGGGGCGAGCAGTACTTC
CASSLRSGNRGEQYF
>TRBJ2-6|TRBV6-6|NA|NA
TGTGCCAGCAGTTACTCGTGGCAGCGCTCTGGGGCCAACGTCCTGACTTTC
CASSYSWQRSGANVLTF
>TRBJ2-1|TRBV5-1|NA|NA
TGCGCCAGCAGCCAACTGGGCGTGGCCAACAATGAGCAGTTCTTC
CASSQLGVANNEQFF
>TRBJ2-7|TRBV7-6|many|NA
TGTGCCAGCAGCCCGAGGCGGAGTTCCTACGAGCAGTACTTC
CASSPRRSSYEQYF
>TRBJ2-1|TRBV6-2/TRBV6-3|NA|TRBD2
TGTGCCAGCAGCCCGGCTCCTGAGAGGACTAGGCAGTTCTTC
CASSPAPERTRQFF
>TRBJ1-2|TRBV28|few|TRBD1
TGTGCCAGCAGACAAGCCCCGGGACAGGACTATGGCTACACCTTC
CASRQAPGQDYGYTF
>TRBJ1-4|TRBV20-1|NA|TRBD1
TGCAGTGCTCAACAACCGACAGGGACTAATGAAAAACTGTTTTTT
CSAQQPTGTNEKLFF
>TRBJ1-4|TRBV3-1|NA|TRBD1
TGTGCCAGCAGCCAGGACTTGGACAGGAAGGAGGAAAAACTGTTTTTT
CASSQDLDRKEEKLFF
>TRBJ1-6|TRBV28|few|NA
TGTGCCAGCAGCCGGGCAACGGGCTCACCCCTCCACTTT
CASSRATGSPLHF
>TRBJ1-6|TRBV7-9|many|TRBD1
TGTGCCAGCAGCTCGGGACAGGAGAATTCACCCCTCCACTTT
CASSSGQENSPLHF
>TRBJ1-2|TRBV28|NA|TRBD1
TGTGCCAGCAGTTTAGTAACAGGGGCCCTATCTGGCTACACCTTC
CASSLVTGALSGYTF
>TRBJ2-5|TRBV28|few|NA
TGTGCCAGCAGTTTATGGACAGGTGGTGAGACCCAGTACTTC
CASSLWTGGETQYF
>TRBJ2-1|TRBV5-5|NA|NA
TGTGCCAGCATCCGAGACTCCGGCGACTACAATGAGCAGTTCTTC
CASIRDSGDYNEQFF
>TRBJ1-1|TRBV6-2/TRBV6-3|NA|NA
TGTGCCAGCAGACGCCGCCAGCAGGGTGAAGCTTTCTTT
CASRRRQQGEAFF
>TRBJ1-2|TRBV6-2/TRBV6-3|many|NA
TGTGCCAGCAGTTACGGGCCCAATCCGCGGGGCTACACCTTC
CASSYGPNPRGYTF
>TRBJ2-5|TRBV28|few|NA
TGTGCCAGCAGTTCCCCGGGGGCCGGGGAGACCCAGTACTTC
CASSSPGAGETQYF
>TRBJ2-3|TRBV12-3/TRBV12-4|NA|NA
TGTGCCAGCAGTTTAGGGGACACCCCTAGCACAGATACGCAGTATTTT
CASSLGDTPSTDTQYF
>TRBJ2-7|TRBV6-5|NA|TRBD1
TGTGCCAGCAGTTACGGGACAGCCTCCTACGAGCAGTACTTC
CASSYGTASYEQYF
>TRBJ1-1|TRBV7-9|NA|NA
TGTGCCAGCAGCTTAGCGTTGGGCACTGAAGCTTTCTTT
CASSLALGTEAFF
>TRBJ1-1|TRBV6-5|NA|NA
TGTGCCAGCAGTTACGCGGCCTTAGGCACTGAAGCTTTCTTT
CASSYAALGTEAFF
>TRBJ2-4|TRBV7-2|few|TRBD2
TGTGCCAGCAGCTTGTCGAGCGGGAGAATTAACATTCAGTACTTC
CASSLSSGRINIQYF
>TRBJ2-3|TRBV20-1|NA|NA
TGCAGTGCTGAAAACAGGGTCGCAGATACGCAGTATTTT
CSAENRVADTQYF